The clone carrying this TCR beta chain turned up a few times. PCR used 60 Vbeta primers and 13 Jbeta primers. Sequenced by immunoSEQ multiplex PCR; TCRdb stores in-frame clones only, minus some. The sample contains approximately 170,000 clones, about four fifths of which appear only once. These data come from a study of cytomegalovirus exposure and HLA in healthy donors. The CDR3 totals 14 residues. Germline loops: CDR1 SEHNR, CDR2 FQNEAQ (reference sequence). V lost 5 bases to trimming and J lost 3 bases, with 14 bases between them. The chain joins TRBV7-9 to TRBJ2-7, with D perhaps TRBD1 (5 bases). Sequenced material: PBMCs. The origin of this receptor is a male donor in good health and CMV-seropositive. Written as DNA, the CDR3 is TGTGCCAGCAGCACAACATTCCAGGGCTACGAGCAGTACTTC. It yields the protein CASSTTFQGYEQYF.